Listed below are T cell receptor beta chains from one sample, sequenced in a study of CD4+ T cells in melanoma. Measured with immunoSEQ multiplex PCR; TCRdb has only the in-frame clones, and not every one. The sample consists of several thousand clones, 70% to 80% of them appearing once. Sequences were obtained from cells from a culture (not recorded whether cultured in vitro). The source of these receptors is a human donor with melanoma. The CDR3 runs from the conserved cysteine through the conserved F or W. The order of the fields is J gene, V gene, clone size, D gene, CDR3 DNA, CDR3 protein. D genes are given only for firm matches. Clone size appears in some rows only: once, few, many, or a class for an expanded clone.

TRBJ1-2 | TRBV10-3 | few | - | TGTGCCATCAGCGCTCAAGGTTCCCTTGGCGGCTACACCTTC | CAISAQGSLGGYTF
TRBJ2-3 | TRBV5-6 | - | - | TGTGCCAGCAGCCTAGACAGGAGGGGGACGAATACGCAGTATTTT | CASSLDRRGTNTQYF
TRBJ1-2 | TRBV6-5 | - | TRBD1 | TGTGCCAGCAGTACCGGGACAGCTCTATATGGCTACACCTTC | CASSTGTALYGYTF
TRBJ2-1 | TRBV5-4 | - | TRBD2 | TGTGCCAGCAGCTTCGGGGCGGGGGGTTACAATGAGCAGTTCTTC | CASSFGAGGYNEQFF
TRBJ1-2 | TRBV4-1 | few | - | TGCGCCAGCAGCCGACCTCCGCGGGGTGGCTACACCTTC | CASSRPPRGGYTF
TRBJ2-1 | TRBV30 | few | TRBD1 | TGTGCCTGGTCCCCGGGACAGGGGATATGGCAGTTCTTC | CAWSPGQGIWQFF
TRBJ1-4 | TRBV27 | - | - | TGTGCCAGCAGTTTATTAGGGGTTGGGGGAGTAGGTGAAAAACTGTTTTTT | CASSLLGVGGVGEKLFF
TRBJ2-1 | TRBV2 | - | - | TGTGCCAGCAGTGAAACGATCCTTCCCTCCTACAATGAGCAGTTCTTC | CASSETILPSYNEQFF
TRBJ2-7 | TRBV29-1 | - | TRBD1 | TGCAGCGTCAGTTCGACAGGGGGCTTTTCCGAGCAGTACTTC | CSVSSTGGFSEQYF
TRBJ1-4 | TRBV13 | few | - | TGTGCCAGCAGCCTGACTCGTGCAACTAATGAAAAACTGTTTTTT | CASSLTRATNEKLFF
TRBJ2-7 | TRBV19 | - | - | TGTGCCAGTAGTCCCGCGGTGCGCTACGAGCAGTACTTC | CASSPAVRYEQYF
TRBJ1-4 | TRBV28 | - | - | TGTGCCAGCAGCGCCCCTCATGGGGCGGGGAATGAAAAACTGTTTTTT | CASSAPHGAGNEKLFF
TRBJ1-4 | TRBV5-8 | - | - | TGTGCCAGCAGCGCGGGGCCTTCGGGTGAAAAACTGTTTTTT | CASSAGPSGEKLFF
TRBJ1-2 | TRBV5-4 | medium-sized | TRBD1 | TGTGCCAGCAGCGGGCAACAGGGGTTGGGGGGCTACACCTTC | CASSGQQGLGGYTF
TRBJ1-1 | TRBV20-1 | - | - | TGCAGTGCTCAACATGACACTGAAGCTTTCTTT | CSAQHDTEAFF
TRBJ2-7 | TRBV5-4 | - | - | TGTGCCAGCAGTCCAAGGTCATCCTACGAGCAGTACTTC | CASSPRSSYEQYF
TRBJ1-6 | TRBV7-9 | - | - | TGTGCCAGCAGCTCTAGGTGGGATTCACCCCTCCACTTT | CASSSRWDSPLHF
TRBJ2-5 | TRBV5-1 | - | - | TGCGCCAGCAGCACCCGGGGGACCCAAGAGACCCAGTACTTC | CASSTRGTQETQYF
TRBJ2-5 | TRBV15 | - | - | TGTGCCACCAGCAGAGGGGAGGAGACGGACGGCCGCGAGACCCAGTACTTC | CATSRGEETDGRETQYF
TRBJ2-7 | TRBV5-8 | - | - | TGTGCCAGCAGCCCCGGCCCCACCAGCACGCCGTTTACCTACGAGCAGTACTTC | CASSPGPTSTPFTYEQYF
TRBJ2-1 | TRBV4-1 | - | - | TGCGCCAGCAGCCAAGAGGCCTACTTGGAGCAGTTCTTC | CASSQEAYLEQFF
TRBJ2-7 | TRBV6-5 | - | - | TGTGCCAGCAGTTACTCGAGCCGGGGGGCTGGGACCGAGCAGTACTTC | CASSYSSRGAGTEQYF
TRBJ2-5 | TRBV9 | - | - | TGTGCCAGCAGCGTGGGGGGGACATCCCAGGGGGAGACCCAGTACTTC | CASSVGGTSQGETQYF
TRBJ1-2 | TRBV6-1 | - | - | TGTGCCAGCAGTGTCAGGTCTAACTATGGCTACACCTTC | CASSVRSNYGYTF
TRBJ1-1 | TRBV6-5 | - | TRBD1 | TGTGCCAGCAGCACCTCAGGGGGCTACCCGGCTTTCTTT | CASSTSGGYPAFF
TRBJ2-3 | TRBV5-1 | - | TRBD2 | TGCGCCAGCAGCTTCTCCGGGGGGGCTAGCACAGATACGCAGTATTTT | CASSFSGGASTDTQYF
TRBJ2-1 | TRBV6-5 | - | - | TGTGCCAGCAGGACCGGGCCTCAGGCCTACAATGAGCAGTTCTTC | CASRTGPQAYNEQFF
TRBJ1-5 | TRBV10-1 | - | - | TGCGCCAGCATACCGGGGGGGGACCAGCCCCAGCATTTT | CASIPGGDQPQHF
TRBJ2-1 | TRBV2 | few | - | TGTGCCAGCAGTGGCCCAGAAACCACGGAGAGAAATGAGCAGTTCTTC | CASSGPETTERNEQFF
TRBJ2-1 | TRBV4-1 | once | TRBD2 | TGCGCCAGCAAACGTTGGGGAGCGGGGGGGCGTGGTGAGCAGTTCTTC | CASKRWGAGGRGEQFF
TRBJ1-1 | TRBV11-2 | once | - | TGTGCCAGCAGCCCCCACACGAGGGTTAGGGCTTTCTTT | CASSPHTRVRAFF
TRBJ2-3 | TRBV27 | - | - | TGTGCCAGCAGTTTATTTGGGCCTAACACAGATACGCAGTATTTT | CASSLFGPNTDTQYF
TRBJ2-1 | TRBV6-6 | - | TRBD1 | TGTGCCAGCAGGGGGGACAGGGACTATGAGCAGTTCTTC | CASRGDRDYEQFF
TRBJ1-1 | TRBV6-5 | - | TRBD1 | TGTGCCAGCAGTTATCCCGGGACAGGGAACGAGGCTTTCTTT | CASSYPGTGNEAFF
TRBJ1-1 | TRBV4-2 | - | - | TGTGCCAGCAGCCCTGGGGCAGCTCCTGGGACTTTCTTT | CASSPGAAPGTFF
TRBJ2-7 | TRBV27 | once | - | TGTGCCAGCAGTCGGGAAGAACCGGGACTCCTCCGGTACGAGCAGTACTTC | CASSREEPGLLRYEQYF
TRBJ2-3 | TRBV21-1 | - | - | TGTGCCAGCAGCAAAGATGGCGCGGGGGTTGGCGATACGCAGTATTTT | CASSKDGAGVGDTQYF
TRBJ1-5 | TRBV19 | - | - | TGTGCCAGTAGCCCCCGGGGGAATCAGCCCCAGCATTTT | CASSPRGNQPQHF
TRBJ1-3 | TRBV6-1 | - | - | TGTGCCAGCAGTATTACACGGGACACCATATATTTT | CASSITRDTIYF
TRBJ2-3 | TRBV27 | - | TRBD2 | TGTGCCAGCAGTTTTGGCCGGGGGGGCACAGATACGCAGTATTTT | CASSFGRGGTDTQYF
TRBJ2-7 | TRBV6-6 | - | - | TGTGCCAGCAGTTCGAGGGCCTACGAGCAGTACTTC | CASSSRAYEQYF
TRBJ2-2 | TRBV4-1 | - | - | TGCGCCAGCAACACTCCCAGAGGGAGCGGGGAGCTGTTTTTT | CASNTPRGSGELFF
TRBJ2-1 | TRBV30 | - | TRBD2 | TGTGCCTGGAGTGTCGGTAGTGGGGGGGACAATGAGCAGTTCTTC | CAWSVGSGGDNEQFF
TRBJ1-1 | TRBV11-2 | - | - | TGTGCCAGCAGTGGGACGATTGGGACGTTCGCGAACACTGAAGCTTTCTTT | CASSGTIGTFANTEAFF
TRBJ1-4 | TRBV7-9 | - | - | TGTGCCAGCAGCTTCATCGGGACTCGCGAAAAACTGTTTTTT | CASSFIGTREKLFF